This T cell receptor beta chain was found in a study of T cell responses to AZD1222 COVID-19 vaccine. Study context: Second doses at about 4 or about 12 weeks were pooled. Study results and caveats: Vaccine-associated CD4 TCRs spanned spike, dominant at 160-218 and 743-854. Baseline antibody screening turned up just a handful of seropositive AZD1222 recipients. Within unmutated variant regions lay the reported targets of nearly half of spike-specific TCRs.

The CDR3 is 20 amino acids. The repertoire was sequenced with immunoSEQ multiplex PCR; TCRdb's copy has only in-frame clones and lacks some. The sample includes about 100,000 clones, about 90% of them seen just once. A remark on this clone: Its antigen is not known.

The rearrangement uses TRBV12-2 and TRBJ1-4. TRBV12-2 is classified as a pseudogene. This TCR was recovered from an adult in good health. The input for sequencing was peripheral blood, taken on day 0 of AZD1222 vaccination. The CDR3 reads CASRLNEGAGALRGNEKLFF. CDR3 DNA: TGTGCAAGTCGCTTAAATGAGGGTGCCGGCGCATTAAGAGGTAATGAAAAACTGTTTTTT.